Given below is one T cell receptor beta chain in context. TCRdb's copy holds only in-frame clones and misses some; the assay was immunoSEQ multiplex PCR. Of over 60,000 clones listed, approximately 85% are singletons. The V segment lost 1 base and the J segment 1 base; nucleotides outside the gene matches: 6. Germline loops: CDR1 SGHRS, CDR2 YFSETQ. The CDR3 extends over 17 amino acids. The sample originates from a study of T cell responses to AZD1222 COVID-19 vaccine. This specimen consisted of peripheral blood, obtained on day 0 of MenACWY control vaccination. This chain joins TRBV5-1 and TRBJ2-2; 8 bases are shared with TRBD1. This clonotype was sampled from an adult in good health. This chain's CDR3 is CASSLTAGTGNTGELFF. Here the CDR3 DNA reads TGCGCCAGCAGCTTGACCGCAGGGACAGGGAACACCGGGGAGCTGTTTTTT.